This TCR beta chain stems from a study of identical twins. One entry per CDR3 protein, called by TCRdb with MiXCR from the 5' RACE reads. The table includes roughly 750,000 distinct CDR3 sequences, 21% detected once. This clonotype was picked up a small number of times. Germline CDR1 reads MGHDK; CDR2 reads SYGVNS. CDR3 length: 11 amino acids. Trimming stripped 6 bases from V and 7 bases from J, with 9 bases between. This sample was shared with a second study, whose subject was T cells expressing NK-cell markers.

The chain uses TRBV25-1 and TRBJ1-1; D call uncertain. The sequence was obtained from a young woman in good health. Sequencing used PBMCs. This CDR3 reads CASRERVEAFF. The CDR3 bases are TGTGCCAGCAGAGAACGGGTTGAAGCTTTCTTT.